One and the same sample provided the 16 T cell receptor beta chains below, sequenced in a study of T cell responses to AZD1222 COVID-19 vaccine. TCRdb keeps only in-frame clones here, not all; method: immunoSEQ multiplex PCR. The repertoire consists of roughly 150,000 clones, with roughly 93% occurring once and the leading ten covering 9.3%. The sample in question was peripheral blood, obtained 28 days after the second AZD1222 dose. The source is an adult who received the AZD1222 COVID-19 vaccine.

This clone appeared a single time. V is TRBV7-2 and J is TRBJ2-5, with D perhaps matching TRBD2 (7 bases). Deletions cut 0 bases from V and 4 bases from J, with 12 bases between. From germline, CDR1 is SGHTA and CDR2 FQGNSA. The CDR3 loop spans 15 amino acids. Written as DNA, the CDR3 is TGTGCCAGCAGCTTAGCAGGGGGGGGGTCAGAGACCCAGTACTTC. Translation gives CASSLAGGGSETQYF.

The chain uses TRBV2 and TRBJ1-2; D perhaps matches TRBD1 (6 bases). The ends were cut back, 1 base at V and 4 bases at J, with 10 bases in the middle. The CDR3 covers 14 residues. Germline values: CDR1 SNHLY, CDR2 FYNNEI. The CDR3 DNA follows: TGTGCCAGCAGTGAAGAAGGGGGTCGCTATGGCTACACCTTC. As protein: CASSEEGGRYGYTF.

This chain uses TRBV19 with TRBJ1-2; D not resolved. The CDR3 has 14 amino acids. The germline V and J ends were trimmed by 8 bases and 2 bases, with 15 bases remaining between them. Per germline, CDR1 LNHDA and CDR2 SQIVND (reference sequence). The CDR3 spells CASLAVGQNYGYTF. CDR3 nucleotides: TGTGCCAGTCTCGCCGTCGGGCAGAACTATGGCTACACCTTC.

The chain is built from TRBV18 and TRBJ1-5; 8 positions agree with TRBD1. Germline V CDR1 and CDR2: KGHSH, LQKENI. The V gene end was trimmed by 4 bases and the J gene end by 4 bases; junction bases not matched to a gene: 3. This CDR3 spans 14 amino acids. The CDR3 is CASSQDRVNQPQHF. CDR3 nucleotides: TGTGCCAGCTCACAGGACAGGGTGAATCAGCCCCAGCATTTT.

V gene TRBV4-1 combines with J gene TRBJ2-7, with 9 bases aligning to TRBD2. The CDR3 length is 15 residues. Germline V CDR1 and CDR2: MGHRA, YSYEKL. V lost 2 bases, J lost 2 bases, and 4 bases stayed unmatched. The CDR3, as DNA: TGCGCCAGCAGCCAACCGGGGACTAGCACCTACGAGCAGTACTTC. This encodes CASSQPGTSTYEQYF.

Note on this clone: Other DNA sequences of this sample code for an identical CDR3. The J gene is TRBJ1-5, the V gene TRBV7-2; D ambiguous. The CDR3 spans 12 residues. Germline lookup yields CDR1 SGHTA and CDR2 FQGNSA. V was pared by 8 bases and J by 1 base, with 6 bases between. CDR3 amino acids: CASSGSNQPQHF. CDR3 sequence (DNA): TGTGCCAGCTCGGGGAGCAATCAGCCCCAGCATTTT.

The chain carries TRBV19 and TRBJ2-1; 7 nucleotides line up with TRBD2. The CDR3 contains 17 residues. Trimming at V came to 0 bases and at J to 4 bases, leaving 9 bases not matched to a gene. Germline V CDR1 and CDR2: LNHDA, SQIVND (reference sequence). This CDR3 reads CASSIEHRGVAYNEQFF. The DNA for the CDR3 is TGTGCCAGTAGTATAGAACACCGGGGGGTCGCGTACAATGAGCAGTTCTTC.

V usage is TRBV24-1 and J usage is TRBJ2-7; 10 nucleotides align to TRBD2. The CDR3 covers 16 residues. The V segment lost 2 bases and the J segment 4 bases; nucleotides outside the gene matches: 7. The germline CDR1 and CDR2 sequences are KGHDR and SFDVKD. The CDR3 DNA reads TGTGCCACCAGTGATTGTAGCGGGAGGAAGAGATACGAGCAGTACTTC. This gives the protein CATSDCSGRKRYEQYF.

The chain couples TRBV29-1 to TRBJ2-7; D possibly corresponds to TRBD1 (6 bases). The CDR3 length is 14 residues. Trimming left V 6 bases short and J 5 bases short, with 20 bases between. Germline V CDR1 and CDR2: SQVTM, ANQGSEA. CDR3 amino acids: CSVGGWGLVHEQYF. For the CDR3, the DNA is TGCAGCGTAGGGGGTTGGGGGCTAGTCCACGAGCAGTACTTC.

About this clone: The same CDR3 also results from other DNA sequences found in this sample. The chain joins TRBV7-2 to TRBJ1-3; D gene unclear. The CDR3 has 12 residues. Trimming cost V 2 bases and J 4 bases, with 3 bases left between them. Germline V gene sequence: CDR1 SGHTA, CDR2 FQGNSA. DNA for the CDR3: TGTGCCAGCAGCTTATCCGGAAACACCATATATTTT. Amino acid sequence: CASSLSGNTIYF.

In DNA, the CDR3 is TGCGCCAGCAGCCAAGGGGGGGCTGGAGGCAACACCTTC. It yields the protein CASSQGGAGGNTF. The J gene is TRBJ1-2, the V gene TRBV4-3; TRBD1 is a possible D gene (6 bases). This CDR3 has 13 residues. Germline loops: CDR1 LGHNA, CDR2 YSLEER. Trimming pared 1 base from V and 12 bases from J, leaving 15 bases between.

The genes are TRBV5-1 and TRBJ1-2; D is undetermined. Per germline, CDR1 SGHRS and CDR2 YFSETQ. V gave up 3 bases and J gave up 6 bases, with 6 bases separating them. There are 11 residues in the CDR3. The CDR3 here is CASSSYDGYTF. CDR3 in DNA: TGCGCCAGCAGCTCCTACGATGGCTACACCTTC.

CDR3 protein: CASSLMGAGRYTGELFF. The DNA for the CDR3 is TGTGCCAGCAGCCTCATGGGGGCGGGAAGGTACACCGGGGAGCTGTTTTTT. The chain joins TRBV3-1 (or the pseudogene TRBV3-2) to TRBJ2-2; D may match TRBD1 or TRBD2 (6 bases each). The CDR3 totals 17 residues. V lost 4 bases and J lost 3, with 18 bases in between. Per the germline V gene, CDR1 is LGHDT and CDR2 is YNNKEL (reference sequence).

CDR3 sequence reads: CASSREGAGGYTF. The CDR3 DNA sequence: TGCGCCAGCAGCCGGGAGGGGGCCGGGGGCTACACCTTC. The chain joins TRBV5-1 to TRBJ1-2; 7 bases agree with TRBD1. In germline, CDR1 is SGHRS, CDR2 YFSETQ. The CDR3 is 13 residues long. The V gene end was trimmed by 4 bases and the J gene end by 8 bases; junction bases not matched to a gene: 8.

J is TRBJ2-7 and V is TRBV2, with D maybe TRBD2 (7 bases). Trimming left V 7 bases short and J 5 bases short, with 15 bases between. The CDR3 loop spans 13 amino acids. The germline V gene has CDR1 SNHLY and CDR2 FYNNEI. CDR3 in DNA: TGTGCCAGCACCTTAGGGGGGGCGGACGAGCAGTACGTC. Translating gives CASTLGGADEQYV.

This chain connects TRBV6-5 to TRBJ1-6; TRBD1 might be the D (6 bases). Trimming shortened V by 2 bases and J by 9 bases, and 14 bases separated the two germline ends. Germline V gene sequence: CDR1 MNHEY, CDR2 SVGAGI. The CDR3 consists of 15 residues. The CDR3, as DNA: TGTGCCAGCAGTTACGACGCGGGAGGGGGTTCACCCCTCCACTTT. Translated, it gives CASSYDAGGGSPLHF.